This T cell receptor (beta chain) was identified in a study of radiation and T cells in renal cell carcinoma. The length of the CDR3 is 14 residues. From germline, CDR1 is SGHDT and CDR2 YYEEEE. The V end lost 4 bases, the J end lost 7 bases, and 17 bases lay between the germline ends. The table came from immunoSEQ multiplex PCR; TCRdb's copy has only in-frame clones and leaves some out. The sample lists tens of thousands of clones; roughly 87% were seen once. This clone was detected once. As to time point: blood 4 weeks post-SBRT, at nephrectomy. Treatment reported: 15 Gy SBRT to primary tumor, nephrectomy 4 weeks later. Radiation-treated patients gave blood at baseline, week 2 and week 4.

The source was blood, collected from a patient whose treatment included radiotherapy and nephrectomy. V usage is TRBV5-6 and J usage is TRBJ2-5, with D maybe TRBD2 (7 bases). The source of this sequence is a woman between 65 and 79 years old with renal cell carcinoma. CDR3 nucleotides: TGTGCCAGCAGCATTACCCAAGGGGGGGCGACCCAGTACTTC. Encoded protein: CASSITQGGATQYF.